This T cell receptor (beta chain) originates from a study of blood T cell repertoires in COVID-19. Study background: Acute-phase and convalescent COVID-19 samples originated in the United States, Italy and Spain. T cells, B-cell-depleted T cells, or PBMCs supplied cDNA or gDNA.

Per the authors' pipeline: Scientists estimated how many nucleated cells there were by amplifying reference gene primers. TCRdb's copy holds only in-frame clones and misses some; the assay was immunoSEQ multiplex PCR. V and J calls and clone size are given by that table; D and trimming were obtained from the DNA. The sample gives some 300,000 clones, 88% of which show up once; 5.5% to 8.5% is in the top ten. Germline-derived CDR1 and CDR2 are SEHNR and FQNEAQ (reference sequence). Germline trimming cut 3 bases from V and 5 bases from J; bases unmatched to any gene: 7. This CDR3 is 15 amino acids long. This clone showed up just a few times.

What was sequenced was peripheral blood. The TCR comes from a woman aged 25 to 39 who had recovered from COVID-19. J is TRBJ2-3 and V is TRBV7-9, with 8 bases fitting TRBD2. The CDR3, as DNA: TGTGCCAGCAGCTTCGGGGGGGCTCTCATAGATACGCAGTATTTT. Its protein product is CASSFGGALIDTQYF.